Included here is one TCR beta chain sequence, with context. TCRdb's copy holds only in-frame clones and misses some; the assay was immunoSEQ multiplex PCR. Among hundreds of thousands of clones, about 90% were seen once, and the ten largest hold 2.5% to 3.5%. This sample is drawn from a study of blood T cell repertoires in COVID-19. This receptor was obtained from a woman between 50 and 59 years old in a cohort exposed to, infected with or recovered from COVID-19 (not recorded which). Sequencing was carried out using PBMCs or T cells enriched from blood (not recorded which).

As DNA, the CDR3 is TGTGCCAGCAGTGCGGGACAGGGGACCCGCGGCAATCAGCCCCAGCATTTT. The encoded protein is CASSAGQGTRGNQPQHF. This chain joins TRBV6-1 and TRBJ1-5, with 10 positions matching TRBD1. CDR1 is MNHNS, CDR2 SASEGT, per germline. Trimming at V came to 4 bases and at J to 2 bases, leaving 8 bases not matched to a gene. The CDR3 is made up of 17 amino acids.